This record looks at one T cell receptor beta chain sequence and its context. The data derive from a study of blood T cell repertoires in COVID-19. Study overall: Spain, Italy and the United States supplied samples that represented acute and convalescent COVID-19.

CDR1 and CDR2 from the germline V gene are MDHEN and SYDVKM. This CDR3 is built from 16 residues. Trimming cost V 5 bases and J 4 bases; bases outside gene matches: 10. The protocol was immunoSEQ multiplex PCR, while the TCRdb copy is restricted to in-frame clones and leaves out a portion. The profile shows 150,000 to 160,000 clones, 70% to 85% of them singletons. This TCR was recovered from a woman in her forties or fifties with acute or convalescent COVID-19. This rearrangement joins TRBV28 to TRBJ2-1; 8 bases agree with TRBD1. Sequenced material: peripheral blood. Here the CDR3 reads CASSPFGQGRYNEQFF. In nucleotides, the CDR3 is TGTGCCAGCAGTCCCTTTGGACAGGGAAGGTACAATGAGCAGTTCTTC.